This T cell receptor (beta chain) derives from a study of spatial heterogeneity in lung cancer. TCRdb reanalysed the 5' RACE reads using MiXCR and keeps one entry per CDR3 protein. The table lists 35,000 to 40,000 distinct CDR3 sequences, 6.5% to 9% of them singletons. The time point was: sample taken at primary tumor resection. There are many counts of this clonotype. There are 14 residues in the CDR3. The V gene end was trimmed by 4 bases and the J gene end by 7 bases; junction bases not matched to a gene: 7. CDR1 and CDR2 from the germline V gene are WSHSY and SAAADI. The receptor was derived from a female donor with early-stage non-small cell lung cancer. The chain joins TRBV10-2 to TRBJ2-1, with 7 bases that match TRBD2. Here the sequenced sample was PBMCs, taken at surgery. CDR3 DNA sequence: TGCGCCAGCAGTGTTGATAGCGGGCTTAATGAGCAGTTCTTC. Protein sequence: CASSVDSGLNEQFF.